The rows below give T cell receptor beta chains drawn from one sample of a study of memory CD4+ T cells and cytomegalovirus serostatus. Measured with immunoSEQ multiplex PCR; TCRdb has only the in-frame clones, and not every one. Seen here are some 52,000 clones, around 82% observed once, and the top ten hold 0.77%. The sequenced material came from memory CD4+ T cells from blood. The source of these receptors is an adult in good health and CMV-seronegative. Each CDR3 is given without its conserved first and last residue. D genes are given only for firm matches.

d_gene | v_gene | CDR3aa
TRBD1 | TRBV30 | AWRGGQGMLAF
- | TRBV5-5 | ASRGQPGGEKLF
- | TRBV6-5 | ASSYAGVYSNQPQH
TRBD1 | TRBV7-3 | ASSLAGGDADTQY
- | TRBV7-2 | ASSPGRGMRAY
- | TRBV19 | ASSITGNYGYT
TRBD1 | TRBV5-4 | ASSLEGQGGNEQF
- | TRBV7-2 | ASSLDSFGTEAF
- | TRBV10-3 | AIKRSFGSPLH
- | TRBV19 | ASSLRARLPTNTGELF
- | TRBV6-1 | ASSEMPGRYEQY
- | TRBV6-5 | ASSYRGISVGYT
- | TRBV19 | ASSQGLGQPQH
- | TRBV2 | ASSERGGGTDTQY
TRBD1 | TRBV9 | ASSAGQTYEQY
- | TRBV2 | ASSRYRGTDTQY
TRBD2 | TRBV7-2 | ASSLGLANTYEQY
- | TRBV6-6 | ASTYPGLPDTQY
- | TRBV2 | ASHSEYEQY
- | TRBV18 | ASSPSSGGPGDTQY
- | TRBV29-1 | SVEVLGGGIQY
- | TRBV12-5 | ASGLGHSGNTIY
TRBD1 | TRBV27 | ASSPMARDRVNDGYT
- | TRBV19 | ASSPVTNYGYT
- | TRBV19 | ASSIDGETQY
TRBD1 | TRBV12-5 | ASGLVRGTGTEAF
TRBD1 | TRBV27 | ASSNRGTASLNQPQH
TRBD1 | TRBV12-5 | ASARGDRETGELF
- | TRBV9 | ASSVSGVDTQY
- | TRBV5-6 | ASSLVANTEAF
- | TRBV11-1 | ASSPPSGNTIY
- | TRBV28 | ASSRDRYSNQPQH